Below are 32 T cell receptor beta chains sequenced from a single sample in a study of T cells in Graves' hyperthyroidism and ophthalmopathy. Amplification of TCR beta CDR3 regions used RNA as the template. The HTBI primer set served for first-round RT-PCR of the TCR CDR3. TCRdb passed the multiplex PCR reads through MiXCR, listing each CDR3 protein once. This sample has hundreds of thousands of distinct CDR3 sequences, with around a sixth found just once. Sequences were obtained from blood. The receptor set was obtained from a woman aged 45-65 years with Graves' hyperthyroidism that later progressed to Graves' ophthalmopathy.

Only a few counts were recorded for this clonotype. CDR3 bases: TGTGCCAGCAGAGAGGGCGGAGGGGGAGCGTATGGCTACACCTTC. Encoded protein: CASREGGGGAYGYTF. The chain links TRBV9 to TRBJ1-2, with D possibly TRBD1 on 6 matching bases. V shed 5 bases and J shed 5 bases, with 19 bases lying between them. Germline loops: CDR1 SGDLS, CDR2 YYNGEE. CDR3 length: 15 amino acids.

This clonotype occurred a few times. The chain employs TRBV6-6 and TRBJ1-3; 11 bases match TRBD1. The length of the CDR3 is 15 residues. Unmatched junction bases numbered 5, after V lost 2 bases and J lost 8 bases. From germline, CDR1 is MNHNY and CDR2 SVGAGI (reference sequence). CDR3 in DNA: TGTGCCAGCAGTTACGCCGTGGACAGGGGGCACACCATATATTTT. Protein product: CASSYAVDRGHTIYF.

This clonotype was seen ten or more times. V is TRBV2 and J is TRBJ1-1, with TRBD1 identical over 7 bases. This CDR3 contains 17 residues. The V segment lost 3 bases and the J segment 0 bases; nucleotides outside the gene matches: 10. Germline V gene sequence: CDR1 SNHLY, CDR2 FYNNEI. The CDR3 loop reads CASSEDPPQGVNTEAFF. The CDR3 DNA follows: TGTGCCAGCAGTGAGGACCCGCCTCAGGGGGTGAACACTGAAGCTTTCTTT.

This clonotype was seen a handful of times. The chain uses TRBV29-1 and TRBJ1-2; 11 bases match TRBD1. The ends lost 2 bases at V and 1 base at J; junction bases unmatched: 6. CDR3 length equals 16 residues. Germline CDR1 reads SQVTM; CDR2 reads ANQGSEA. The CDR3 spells CSVESRDRGGNYGYTF. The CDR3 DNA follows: TGCAGCGTTGAATCCCGGGACAGGGGGGGTAACTATGGCTACACCTTC.

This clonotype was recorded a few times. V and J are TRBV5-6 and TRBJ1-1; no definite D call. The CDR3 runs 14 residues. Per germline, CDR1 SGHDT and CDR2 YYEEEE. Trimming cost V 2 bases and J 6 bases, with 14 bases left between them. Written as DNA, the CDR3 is TGTGCCAGCAGCTTTCGGGCCGTAAACGCTGAAGCTTTCTTT. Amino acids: CASSFRAVNAEAFF. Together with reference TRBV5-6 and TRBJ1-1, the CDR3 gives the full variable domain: DAGVTQSPTHLIKTRGQQVTLRCSPKSGHDTVSWYQQALGQGPQFIFQYYEEEERQRGNFPDRFSGHQFPNYSSELNVNALLLGDSALYLCASSFRAVNAEAFFGQGTRLTVV.

CDR3 loop: CASHREPRPDTQYF. Written as DNA, the CDR3 is TGTGCCAGCCACAGGGAACCGCGCCCAGATACGCAGTATTTT. The rearrangement links TRBV28 to TRBJ2-3, with D possibly TRBD1 on 6 matching bases. CDR3 length: 14 residues. V lost 8 bases, J lost 4 bases, and 16 bases lay in between. Germline-derived CDR1 and CDR2 are MDHEN and SYDVKM.

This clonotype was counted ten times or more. Here the CDR3 reads CACTSPVPGEQYF. CDR3 nucleotides: TGTGCCTGTACTTCCCCGGTTCCGGGCGAGCAGTACTTC. The V gene is TRBV30, the J gene TRBJ2-7, with D unclear. V shed 6 bases and J shed 6 bases, with 18 bases lying between them. The CDR3 is 13 amino acids. CDR1 is GTSNPN and CDR2 is SVGIG in the germline V gene (reference sequence).

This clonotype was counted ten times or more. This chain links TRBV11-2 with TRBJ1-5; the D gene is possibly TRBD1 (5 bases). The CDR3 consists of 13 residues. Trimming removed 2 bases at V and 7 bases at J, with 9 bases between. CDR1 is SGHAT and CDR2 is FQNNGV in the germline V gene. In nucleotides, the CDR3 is TGTGCCAGCAGCTTACTGCGGGACCAGCCCCAGCATTTT. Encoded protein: CASSLLRDQPQHF.

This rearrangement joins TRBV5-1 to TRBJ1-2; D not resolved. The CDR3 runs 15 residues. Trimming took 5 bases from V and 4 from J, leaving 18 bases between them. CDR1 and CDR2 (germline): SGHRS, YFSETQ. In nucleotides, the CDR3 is TGCGCCAGCAGGACCGGGGTCGCCCGAAGCTATGGCTACACCTTC. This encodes CASRTGVARSYGYTF.

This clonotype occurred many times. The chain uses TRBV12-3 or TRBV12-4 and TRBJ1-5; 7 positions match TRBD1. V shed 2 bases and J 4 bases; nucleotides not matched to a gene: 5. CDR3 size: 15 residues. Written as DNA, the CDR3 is TGTGCCAGCAGTTTACGTTCAGGGGGTAATCAGCCCCAGCATTTT. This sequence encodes CASSLRSGGNQPQHF.

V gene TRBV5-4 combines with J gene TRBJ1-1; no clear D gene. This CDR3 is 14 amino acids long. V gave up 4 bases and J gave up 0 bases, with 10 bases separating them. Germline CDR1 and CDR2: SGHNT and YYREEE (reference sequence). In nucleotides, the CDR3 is TGTGCCAGCAGCCTCTCGTCAGTGAACACTGAAGCTTTCTTT. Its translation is CASSLSSVNTEAFF. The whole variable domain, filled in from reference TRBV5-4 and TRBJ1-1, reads ETGVTQSPTHLIKTRGQQVTLRCSSQSGHNTVSWYQQALGQGPQFIFQYYREEENGRGNFPPRFSGLQFPNYSSELNVNALELDDSALYLCASSLSSVNTEAFFGQGTRLTVV.

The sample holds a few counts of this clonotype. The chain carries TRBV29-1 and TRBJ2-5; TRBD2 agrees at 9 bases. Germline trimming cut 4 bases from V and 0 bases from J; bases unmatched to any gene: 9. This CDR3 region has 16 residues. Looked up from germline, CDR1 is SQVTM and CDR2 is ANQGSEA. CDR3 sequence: CSVASSGDMYQETQYF. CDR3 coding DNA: TGCAGCGTTGCGTCTAGCGGGGATATGTACCAAGAGACCCAGTACTTC.

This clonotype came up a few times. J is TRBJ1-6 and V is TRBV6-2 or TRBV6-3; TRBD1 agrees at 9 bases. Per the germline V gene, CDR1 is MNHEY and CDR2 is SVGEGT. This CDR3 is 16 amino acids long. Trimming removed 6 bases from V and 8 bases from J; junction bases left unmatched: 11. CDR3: CASRSHRDRAYSPLHF. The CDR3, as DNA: TGTGCCAGCAGGAGTCACCGGGACAGGGCGTATTCACCCCTCCACTTT.

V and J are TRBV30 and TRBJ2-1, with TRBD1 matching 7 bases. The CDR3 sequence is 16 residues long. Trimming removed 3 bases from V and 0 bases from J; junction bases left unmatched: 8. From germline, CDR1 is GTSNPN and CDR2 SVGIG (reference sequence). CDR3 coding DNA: TGTGCCTGGAGGGGCCGGACAGGCAGCTCCTACAATGAGCAGTTCTTC. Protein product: CAWRGRTGSSYNEQFF.

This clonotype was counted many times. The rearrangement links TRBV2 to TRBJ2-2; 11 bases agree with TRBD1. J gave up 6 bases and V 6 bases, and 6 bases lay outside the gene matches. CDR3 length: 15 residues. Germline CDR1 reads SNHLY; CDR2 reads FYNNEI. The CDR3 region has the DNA TGTGCCAGCAGACGGACAGGGGGCGGTGCCGGGGAGCTGTTTTTT. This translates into CASRRTGGGAGELFF.

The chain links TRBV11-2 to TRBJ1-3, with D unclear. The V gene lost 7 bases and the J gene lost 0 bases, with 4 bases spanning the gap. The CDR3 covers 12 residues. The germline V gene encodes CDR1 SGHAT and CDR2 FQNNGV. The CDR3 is CASTSSGNTIYF. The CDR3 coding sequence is TGTGCCAGCACCTCCTCTGGAAACACCATATATTTT.

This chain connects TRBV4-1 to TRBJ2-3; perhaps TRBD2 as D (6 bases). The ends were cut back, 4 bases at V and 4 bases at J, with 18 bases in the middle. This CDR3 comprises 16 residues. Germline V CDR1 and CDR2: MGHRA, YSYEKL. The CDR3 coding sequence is TGCGCCAGCAGCCGACCCGGGACTGGCGGGTCAGATACGCAGTATTTT. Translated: CASSRPGTGGSDTQYF.

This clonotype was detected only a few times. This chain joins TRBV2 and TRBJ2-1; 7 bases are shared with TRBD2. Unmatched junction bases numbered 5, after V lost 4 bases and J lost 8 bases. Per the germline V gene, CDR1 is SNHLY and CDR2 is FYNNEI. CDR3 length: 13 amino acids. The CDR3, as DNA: TGTGCCAGCAGTGGTAGGACTAGGGATGAGCAGTTCTTC. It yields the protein CASSGRTRDEQFF.

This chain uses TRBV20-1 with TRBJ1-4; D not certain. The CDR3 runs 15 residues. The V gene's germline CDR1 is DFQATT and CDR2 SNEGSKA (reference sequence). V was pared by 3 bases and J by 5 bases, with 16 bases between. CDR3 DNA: TGCAGTGCTAGCCCCCCCCGGGAGCCGAATGAAAAACTGTTTTTT. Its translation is CSASPPREPNEKLFF.

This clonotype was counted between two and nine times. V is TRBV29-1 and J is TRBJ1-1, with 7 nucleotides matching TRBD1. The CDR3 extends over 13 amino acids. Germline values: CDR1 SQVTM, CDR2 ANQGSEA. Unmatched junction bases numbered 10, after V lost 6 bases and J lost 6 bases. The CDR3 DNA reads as TGCAGCGTCGTATTTCGACAGGGACCTGAAGCTTTCTTT. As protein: CSVVFRQGPEAFF.

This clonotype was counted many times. The CDR3 sequence: CASSFRTESSYEQYF. Here the CDR3 DNA reads TGCGCCAGCAGCTTCAGGACGGAGAGCTCCTACGAGCAGTACTTC. The V call is TRBV5-1, the J call TRBJ2-7; D uncertain. V lost 2 bases and J 0 bases, leaving 12 bases between the germline ends. The CDR3 contains 15 residues. Germline assignment: CDR1 SGHRS and CDR2 YFSETQ.

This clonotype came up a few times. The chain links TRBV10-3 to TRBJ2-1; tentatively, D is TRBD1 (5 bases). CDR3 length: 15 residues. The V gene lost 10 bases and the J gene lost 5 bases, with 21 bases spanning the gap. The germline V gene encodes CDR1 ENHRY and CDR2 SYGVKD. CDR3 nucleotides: TGTGCCACCAGGGTGGTAGAGGTTTTAGACAATGAGCAGTTCTTC. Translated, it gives CATRVVEVLDNEQFF.

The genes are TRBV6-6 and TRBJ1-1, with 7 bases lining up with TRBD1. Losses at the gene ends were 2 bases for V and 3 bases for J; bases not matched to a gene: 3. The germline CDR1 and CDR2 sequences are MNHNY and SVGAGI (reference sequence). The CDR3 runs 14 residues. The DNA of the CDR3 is TGTGCCAGCAGTTACGGGACAGTGGACACTGAAGCTTTCTTT. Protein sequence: CASSYGTVDTEAFF.

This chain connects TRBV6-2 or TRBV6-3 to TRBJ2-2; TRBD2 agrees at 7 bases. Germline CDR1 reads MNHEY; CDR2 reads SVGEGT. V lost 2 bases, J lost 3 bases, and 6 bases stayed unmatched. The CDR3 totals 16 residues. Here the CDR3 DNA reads TGTGCCAGCAGTTACCGGCGGGGGTTGGACACCGGGGAGCTGTTTTTT. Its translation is CASSYRRGLDTGELFF.

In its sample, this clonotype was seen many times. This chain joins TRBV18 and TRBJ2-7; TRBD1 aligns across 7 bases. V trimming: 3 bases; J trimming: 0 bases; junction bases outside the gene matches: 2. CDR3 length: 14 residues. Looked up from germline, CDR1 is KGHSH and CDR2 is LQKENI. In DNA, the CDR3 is TGTGCCAGCTCACCCGGGACAGACTCCTACGAGCAGTACTTC. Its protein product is CASSPGTDSYEQYF.

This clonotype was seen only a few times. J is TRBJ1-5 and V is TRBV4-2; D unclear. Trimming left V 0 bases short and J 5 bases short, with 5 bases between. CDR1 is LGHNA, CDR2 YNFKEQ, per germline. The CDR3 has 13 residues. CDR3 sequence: CASSQEDDQPQHF. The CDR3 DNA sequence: TGTGCCAGCAGCCAAGAGGACGATCAGCCCCAGCATTTT.

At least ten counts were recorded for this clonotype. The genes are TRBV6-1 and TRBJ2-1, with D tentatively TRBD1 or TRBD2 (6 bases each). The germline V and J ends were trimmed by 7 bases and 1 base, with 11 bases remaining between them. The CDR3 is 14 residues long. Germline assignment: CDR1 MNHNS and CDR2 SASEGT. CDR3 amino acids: CASIGGTSYNEQFF. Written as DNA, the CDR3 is TGTGCCAGCATCGGCGGGACATCCTACAATGAGCAGTTCTTC.

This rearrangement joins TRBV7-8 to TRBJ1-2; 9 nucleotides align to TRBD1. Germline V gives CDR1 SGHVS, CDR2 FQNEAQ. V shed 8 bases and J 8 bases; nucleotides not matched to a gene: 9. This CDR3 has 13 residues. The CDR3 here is CASGIGTGWGYTF. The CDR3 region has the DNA TGTGCCAGCGGGATCGGGACAGGGTGGGGCTACACCTTC.

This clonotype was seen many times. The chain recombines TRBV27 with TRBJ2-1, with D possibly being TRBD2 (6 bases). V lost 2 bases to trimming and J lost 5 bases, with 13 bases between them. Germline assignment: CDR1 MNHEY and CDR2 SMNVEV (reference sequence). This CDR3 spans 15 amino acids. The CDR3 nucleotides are TGTGCCAGCAGTTTAACCCGGGGGAGGAACAATGAGCAGTTCTTC. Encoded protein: CASSLTRGRNNEQFF.

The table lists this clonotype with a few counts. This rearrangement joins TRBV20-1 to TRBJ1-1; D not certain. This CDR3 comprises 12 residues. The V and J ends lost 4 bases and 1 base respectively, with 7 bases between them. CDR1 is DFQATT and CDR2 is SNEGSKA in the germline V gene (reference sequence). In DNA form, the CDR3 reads TGCAGTGCTACCGGAAAGAACACTGAAGCTTTCTTT. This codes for CSATGKNTEAFF.

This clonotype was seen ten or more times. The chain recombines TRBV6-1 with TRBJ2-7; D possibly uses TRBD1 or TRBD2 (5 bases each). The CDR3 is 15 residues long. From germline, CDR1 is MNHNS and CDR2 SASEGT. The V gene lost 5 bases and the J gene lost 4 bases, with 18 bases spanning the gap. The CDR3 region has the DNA TGTGCCAGCAGTTCCCCGGGACCGGGGAGATACGAGCAGTACTTC. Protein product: CASSSPGPGRYEQYF.

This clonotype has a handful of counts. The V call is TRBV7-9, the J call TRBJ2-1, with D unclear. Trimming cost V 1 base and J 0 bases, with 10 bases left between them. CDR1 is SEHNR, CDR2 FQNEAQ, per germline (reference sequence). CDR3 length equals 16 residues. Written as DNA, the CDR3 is TGTGCCAGCAGCTTAGGACTGGGGTTCTCCTACAATGAGCAGTTCTTC. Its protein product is CASSLGLGFSYNEQFF.